This T cell receptor (beta chain) was documented in a study of blood T cells in healthy people across ages. Study conclusions and caveats: Correlation between TCR beta diversity and naive T cell percentage was strong.

Germline CDR1 DFQATT, CDR2 SNEGSKA (reference sequence). The V end was cut by 6 bases, the J end by 3 bases, with 15 bases between. The length of the CDR3 is 13 residues. Concerning this clonotype itself: The antigen is undetermined.

In terms of origin and age, donors were healthy Caucasian individuals from Russia aged about 6 to 90. Next came a second PCR, run for about 7 to 12 cycles, which used a sample-barcoded 5' primer along with a J-beta primer mix. TCRdb ran MiXCR on the 5' RACE reads and lists one entry per CDR3 protein. Found here are roughly 700,000 distinct CDR3 sequences, 49% of them singletons; the top ten hold 30% to 35%. Sequenced sample: blood. The clonotype comes from a woman aged 55 to 70 in good health. This sequence joins TRBV20-1 and TRBJ2-7; D uncertain. CDR3 loop: CSAASLLNYEQYF. CDR3 nucleotide sequence: TGCAGTGCCGCTAGTTTGCTTAACTACGAGCAGTACTTC.